These 2 T cell receptor beta chains were sequenced from one sample in a study of Graves' ophthalmopathy and Graves' hyperthyroidism. For repertoire sequencing, the TCR beta CDR3 regions were amplified from RNA transcripts. First-round RT-PCR with HTBI primers preceded a second-round multiplex PCR. Each CDR3 protein gets one entry after TCRdb re-called the multiplex PCR reads with MiXCR. The sample contains around 670,000 distinct CDR3 sequences, 35% to 50% of which appear only once. The sequenced material came from peripheral blood. The receptors were gathered from an adult man with Graves' ophthalmopathy.

Worth noting for this clonotype: At one end, the junction sequence differs from germline, possibly due to a read error. V gene TRBV10-3 combines with J gene TRBJ1-2; no reliable D call. CDR1 ENHRY and CDR2 SYGVKD come from the germline V gene. The CDR3 has 12 residues. CDR3: CASSYSIDRAFF. The CDR3 region has the DNA TGTGCCAGCAGTTACTCGATTGATCGGGCGTTCTTC.

The V and J genes are TRBV4-2 and TRBJ2-3; possibly TRBD1 or TRBD2 for D (6 bases each). CDR3 length equals 14 residues. The V end lost 4 bases, the J end lost 3 bases, and 11 bases lay between the germline ends. Germline loops: CDR1 LGHNA, CDR2 YNFKEQ. The CDR3 loop is CASSLQGGTDTQYF. CDR3 nucleotide sequence: TGTGCCAGCAGCCTACAAGGGGGGACAGATACGCAGTATTTT.